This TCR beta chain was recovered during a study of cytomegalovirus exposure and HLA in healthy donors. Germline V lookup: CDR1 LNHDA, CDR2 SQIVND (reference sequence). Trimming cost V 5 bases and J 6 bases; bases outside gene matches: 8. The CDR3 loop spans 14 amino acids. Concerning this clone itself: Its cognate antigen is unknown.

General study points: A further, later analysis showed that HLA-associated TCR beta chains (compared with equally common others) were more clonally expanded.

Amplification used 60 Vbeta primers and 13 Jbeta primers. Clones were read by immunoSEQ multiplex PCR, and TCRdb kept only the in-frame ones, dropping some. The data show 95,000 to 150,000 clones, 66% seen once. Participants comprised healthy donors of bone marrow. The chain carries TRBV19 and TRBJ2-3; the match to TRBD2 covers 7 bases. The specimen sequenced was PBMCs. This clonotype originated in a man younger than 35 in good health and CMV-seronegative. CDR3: CASSPRLASDTQYF. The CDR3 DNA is TGTGCCAGTAGTCCGCGACTAGCATCGGATACGCAGTATTTT.